The clone carrying this TCR beta chain was seen a single time. What it binds is unknown. Mismatch with germline at one junction end may stem from a read error. The data belong to a study of blood T cells in healthy people across ages. General observations from the study: Per million T cells, TCR beta diversity dropped roughly linearly as age increased.

Per germline, CDR1 ENHRY and CDR2 SYGVKD. CDR3 length equals 14 residues. Alongside a J-beta primer mix, a sample-barcoded 5' primer served in a second PCR lasting about 7 to 12 cycles. Each sample provided no less than 2.5 million CDR3-containing paired-end reads. Each CDR3 protein is one row after TCRdb ran MiXCR on the 5' RACE reads. The sample carries about 1.6 million distinct CDR3 sequences, 34% recorded once. Researchers collected ten milliliters of peripheral blood from every single donor. The authors extracted at least 5 micrograms of total RNA per sample. This receptor was identified in a woman aged 25 to 39 in good health. The gene calls are TRBV10-3 and TRBJ1-1; TRBD1 aligns across 9 bases. Sequencing was done on a sample of blood. The CDR3 sequence: CAISEDRGNIEAFF. The DNA for the CDR3 is TGTGCCATCAGTGAGGACAGGGGGAACATTGAAGCTTTCTTT.